The clone carrying this T cell receptor beta chain was counted at least ten times. No antigen is known for it. The germline V gene encodes CDR1 SGHRS and CDR2 YFSETQ. The CDR3 loop spans 13 amino acids. Trimming stripped 4 bases from V and 5 bases from J, with 12 bases between. This sample stems from a study of T-cell reconstitution after alpha-beta-depleted transplantation in children. Construction of the TCRbeta library involved unique molecular identifiers. A single record per CDR3 protein comes from TCRdb applying MiXCR to the PCR reads. Of 25,000 to 35,000 distinct CDR3 sequences in the sample, about 7% were seen once. General study points: The origin of alpha-beta T cells about two months after transplant was reportedly several hundred expanded graft clones.

The source of this sequence is a child under two years old who had a stem cell transplant for acute myeloid leukemia, so the T cells may come from the graft donor. Here the sequenced sample was peripheral blood, taken 60 days after TCRalphabeta/CD19-depleted stem cell transplant. This chain links TRBV5-1 with TRBJ1-1; D is undetermined. In nucleotides, the CDR3 is TGCGCCAGCAGCGTCGCTCAGAGGACTGAAGCTTTCTTT. Translated: CASSVAQRTEAFF.